Included here is one T cell receptor (beta chain) sequence, with context. Its antigen is not known. Both 60 Vbeta primers and 13 Jbeta primers went into the PCR. This table comes from immunoSEQ multiplex PCR, and its TCRdb copy is limited to in-frame clones, with some not included. The data show 100,000 or so clones, with under 80% seen just once and approximately 4.3% held by the top ten. This entry comes from a study of cytomegalovirus exposure and HLA in healthy donors. Overall study results and limits: Rates of TCR association differed by HLA locus in a later analysis, with DRB1 highest and HLA-C lowest. Relative to equally common others, HLA-associated TCR beta chains showed greater clonal expansion in a later analysis. In all likelihood, a cluster of highly shared sequence variants was a sequencing artifact. About 87% or about 30% of the time was how often most TCR beta V segments were productive, according to an earlier analysis.

The V end lost 4 bases, the J end lost 0 bases, and 9 bases lay between the germline ends. This CDR3 contains 15 residues. Germline values: CDR1 LNHNV, CDR2 YYDKDF (reference sequence). The chain carries TRBV15 and TRBJ1-4; D not resolved. What was sequenced was PBMCs. This TCR was sampled from a woman between 18 and 29 years old in good health and CMV-seropositive. The CDR3 loop reads CATSTGIPTNEKLFF. CDR3 sequence (DNA): TGTGCCACCAGCACCGGGATTCCAACTAATGAAAAACTGTTTTTT.